Listed here are 19 T cell receptor beta chains from one sample, sequenced in a study of graft-versus-host responses after intestinal transplantation. This table comes from immunoSEQ multiplex PCR, and its TCRdb copy is limited to in-frame clones, with some not included. The top ten clones hold around 0.38% of a sample with tens of thousands of clones, 90% to 95% of them seen once. Antigen specificity for these receptors is unknown. The material was unstimulated CD4+ T cells sorted from spleen or lymph node cells, obtained before transplant. Source of these receptors: a human donor who was the organ donor for an intestinal transplant.

Here the CDR3 DNA reads TGTGCCAGCAGTCTCGACAGGGGGGCGTGGGAGACCCAGTACTTC. Amino acids: CASSLDRGAWETQYF. This sequence joins TRBV6-5 and TRBJ2-5, with 9 bases aligning to TRBD1. V shed 5 bases, J shed 5 bases, and the junction held 9 bases outside the gene matches. CDR3 length: 15 amino acids. Germline assignment: CDR1 MNHEY and CDR2 SVGAGI.

The V gene is TRBV7-9, the J gene TRBJ2-1; D assignment may be TRBD1 or TRBD2 (5 bases each). The V end lost 5 bases, the J end lost 3 bases, and 11 bases lay between the germline ends. The CDR3 is 14 residues long. Germline assignment: CDR1 SEHNR and CDR2 FQNEAQ (reference sequence). CDR3 loop: CASSGGSIYNEQFF. The DNA of the CDR3 is TGTGCCAGCAGCGGGGGTTCGATCTACAATGAGCAGTTCTTC.

J is TRBJ2-6 and V is TRBV4-3; the match to TRBD2 covers 9 bases. CDR3 length: 18 residues. J gave up 0 bases and V 1 base, and 4 bases lay outside the gene matches. CDR1 is LGHNA and CDR2 is YSLEER in the germline V gene. CDR3: CASSQGLAVNSGANVLTF. The CDR3 nucleotides read TGCGCCAGCAGCCAAGGACTAGCGGTGAACTCTGGGGCCAACGTCCTGACTTTC.

The rearrangement joins TRBV25-1 to TRBJ2-5; tentative D call: TRBD2 (6 bases). CDR1 and CDR2 (germline): MGHDK, SYGVNS. The CDR3 covers 13 residues. Trimming shortened V by 7 bases and J by 7 bases, and 16 bases separated the two germline ends. CDR3: CASTAREEGTQYF. The CDR3 DNA follows: TGTGCCAGCACCGCAAGGGAGGAAGGGACCCAGTACTTC.

The J gene is TRBJ2-7, the V gene TRBV6-5; TRBD1 agrees at 9 bases. V was clipped by 10 bases and J by 7 bases; unmatched bases: 14. The CDR3 is 14 residues long. CDR1 and CDR2 (germline): MNHEY, SVGAGI. The CDR3: CATYPGQGAREQYF. CDR3 DNA sequence: TGTGCCACCTACCCGGGACAGGGAGCAAGGGAGCAGTACTTC.

Points on this clone: Other DNA sequences within the sample encode an identical CDR3. The V gene is TRBV6-6, the J gene TRBJ1-5; 9 positions match TRBD1. Germline V CDR1 and CDR2: MNHNY, SVGAGI (reference sequence). This CDR3 has 15 amino acids. J lost 3 bases, V lost 6 bases, and 6 bases had no gene match. CDR3 protein: CASRTDRGINQPQHF. Written as DNA, the CDR3 is TGTGCCAGCAGGACCGACAGGGGGATCAATCAGCCCCAGCATTTT.

The rearrangement links TRBV6-5 to TRBJ1-2, with no clear D. The V end lost 2 bases, the J end lost 5 bases, and 9 bases lay between the germline ends. CDR1 and CDR2 (germline): MNHEY, SVGAGI. The CDR3 runs 13 residues. CDR3 DNA: TGTGCCAGCAGTTACCGGACGGATTATGGCTACACCTTC. This codes for CASSYRTDYGYTF.

This sequence joins TRBV4-3 and TRBJ2-5; either TRBD1 or TRBD2 may supply D (5 bases each). Trimming pared 2 bases from V and 2 bases from J, leaving 12 bases between. This CDR3 is built from 15 residues. Germline assignment: CDR1 LGHNA and CDR2 YSLEER. The CDR3 DNA sequence: TGCGCCAGCAGCCAATCCGGGACGGAACAAGAGACCCAGTACTTC. This sequence encodes CASSQSGTEQETQYF.

The chain joins TRBV9 to TRBJ1-2; possibly TRBD1 for D (6 bases). The CDR3 is 15 residues long. Looked up from germline, CDR1 is SGDLS and CDR2 is YYNGEE. V was shortened by 0 bases and J by 0 bases, with 9 bases between the two germline ends. The DNA of the CDR3 is TGTGCCAGCAGCGTAGTGTCAGGGGCTAACTATGGCTACACCTTC. Translated: CASSVVSGANYGYTF. Supplemented by reference TRBV9 and TRBJ1-2, the full variable domain reads DSGVTQTPKHLITATGQRVTLRCSPRSGDLSVYWYQQSLDQGLQFLIQYYNGEERAKGNILERFSAQQFPDLHSELNLSSLELGDSALYFCASSVVSGANYGYTFGSGTRLTVV.

V and J are TRBV6-5 and TRBJ1-1, with unresolved D. V was clipped by 4 bases and J by 4 bases, with 13 bases between them. Per germline, CDR1 MNHEY and CDR2 SVGAGI. The CDR3 runs to 14 residues. CDR3 sequence (DNA): TGTGCCAGCAGTTCCGGCGGGGAGACCACTGAAGCTTTCTTT. This translates into CASSSGGETTEAFF.

In DNA form, the CDR3 reads TGTGCCAGCAGCGACTACAGGCAACCTAACTATGGCTACACCTTC. Residues: CASSDYRQPNYGYTF. The chain joins TRBV5-8 to TRBJ1-2; D may be TRBD1 (5 bases). With 4 bases removed from V and 0 bases from J, the gap between germline ends came to 13 bases. Germline V gene lookup returns CDR1 SGHTS and CDR2 YDEGEE. The length of the CDR3 is 15 residues.

J is TRBJ1-5 and V is TRBV7-8, with TRBD1 matching 8 bases. The length of the CDR3 is 15 residues. V shed 5 bases, J shed 7 bases, and the junction held 10 bases outside the gene matches. Germline V gene sequence: CDR1 SGHVS, CDR2 FQNEAQ. The CDR3 nucleotides are TGTGCCAGCAGCCTAGGGACAGGATCGAAGCAGCCCCAGCATTTT. Translation: CASSLGTGSKQPQHF. The variable domain in full, completed from reference TRBV7-8 and TRBJ1-5, reads GAGVSQSPRYKVAKRGQDVALRCDPISGHVSLFWYQQALGQGPEFLTYFQNEAQLDKSGLPSDRFFAERPEGSVSTLKIQRTQQEDSAVYLCASSLGTGSKQPQHFGDGTRLSIL.

The chain couples TRBV5-4 to TRBJ2-5; a weak D match, TRBD1 (6 bases). CDR1 and CDR2 from the germline V gene are SGHNT and YYREEE (reference sequence). CDR3 length: 14 residues. V lost 4 bases to trimming and J lost 5 bases, with 15 bases between them. Written as DNA, the CDR3 is TGTGCCAGCAGCCAAGACAGGAGAAGGGAGACCCAGTACTTC. Protein product: CASSQDRRRETQYF. Combining the CDR3 with reference TRBV5-4 and TRBJ2-5 gives the whole variable domain ETGVTQSPTHLIKTRGQQVTLRCSSQSGHNTVSWYQQALGQGPQFIFQYYREEENGRGNFPPRFSGLQFPNYSSELNVNALELDDSALYLCASSQDRRRETQYFGPGTRLLVL.

This chain uses TRBV4-3 with TRBJ1-2; D is perhaps TRBD1 (5 bases). The ends were cut back, 1 base at V and 4 bases at J, with 13 bases in the middle. Germline-derived CDR1 and CDR2 are LGHNA and YSLEER. The CDR3 extends over 15 amino acids. In DNA form, the CDR3 reads TGCGCCAGCAGCCAAGGACAGCAGGCCCCCTATGGCTACACCTTC. Protein: CASSQGQQAPYGYTF.

The CDR3 region has the DNA TGTGCCAGCAGCCAAACGAAGACAGACTACGAGCAGTACTTC. Protein product: CASSQTKTDYEQYF. The gene calls are TRBV7-9 and TRBJ2-7, with D possibly TRBD1 on 5 matching bases. CDR3 size: 14 residues. V lost 5 bases, J lost 3 bases, and 14 bases lay in between. Germline lookup yields CDR1 SEHNR and CDR2 FQNEAQ (reference sequence).

This chain connects TRBV19 to TRBJ1-4; TRBD1 might be the D (6 bases). The V end was cut by 6 bases, the J end by 1 base, with 30 bases between. The CDR3 covers 21 residues. Germline V gene data show CDR1 as LNHDA and CDR2 as SQIVND (reference sequence). The CDR3 loop is CASSMGLEGRTGKRTNEKLFF. The DNA for the CDR3 is TGTGCCAGTAGCATGGGTTTAGAGGGCAGAACAGGGAAACGAACTAATGAAAAACTGTTTTTT.

The chain employs TRBV12-2 and TRBJ2-3; the listed D gene, TRBD2, was not tested against the DNA. TRBV12-2 is classified as a pseudogene. The CDR3 is made up of 18 amino acids. CDR3 bases: TGTGCAAGTCGCCCCCCTGACGGGACTCATGTCTTCACAGATACGCAGTATTTT. Its translation: CASRPPDGTHVFTDTQYF.

The CDR3 sequence is CASSLDAGEYQPQHF. CDR3 nucleotide sequence: TGTGCCAGCAGCCTAGACGCAGGGGAGTACCAGCCCCAGCATTTT. This chain links TRBV7-2 with TRBJ1-5; D perhaps matches TRBD1 (6 bases). The germline gives CDR1 SGHTA, CDR2 FQGNSA. Trimming took off 5 bases at V and 7 bases at J, with 18 bases between the two ends. This CDR3 has 15 residues.

This rearrangement joins TRBV6-5 to TRBJ2-7, with D uncertain. The ends were cut back, 4 bases at V and 3 bases at J, with 13 bases in the middle. The CDR3 runs to 14 residues. Germline V lookup: CDR1 MNHEY, CDR2 SVGAGI. The chain's CDR3 is CASSLESAHYEQYF. The CDR3 bases are TGTGCCAGCAGTTTAGAGTCGGCCCACTACGAGCAGTACTTC.